This T cell receptor (beta chain) was captured by sequencing in a study of blood T cell repertoires in COVID-19. Study-level information: Samples came from the United States, Italy and Spain, spanning acute and convalescent COVID-19.

Produced via immunoSEQ multiplex PCR; TCRdb's table is partial and in-frame only. This sample has 50,000 to 65,000 clones, with 75% to 90% found just once. Between the trimmed V and J ends, which lost 3 bases and 1 base, there was a span of 3 bases. Germline V gives CDR1 GTSNPN, CDR2 SVGIG (reference sequence). The length of the CDR3 is 12 residues. The chain links TRBV30 to TRBJ2-2; the D is unclear. The sample was peripheral blood. The sequence derives from a human donor in a cohort sampled during active COVID-19. CDR3: CAWSKNTGELFF. The CDR3 coding sequence is TGTGCCTGGAGCAAGAACACCGGGGAGCTGTTTTTT.